This TCR beta chain was sequenced during a study of blood T cell repertoires in COVID-19. On the study more broadly: There were acute and convalescent COVID-19 samples, and they came from the United States, Italy and Spain. PBMCs, B-cell-depleted T cells, or T cells were the source of the cDNA or gDNA that made up the material.

Germline V gives CDR1 SQVTM, CDR2 ANQGSEA. V trimming: 7 bases; J trimming: 6 bases; junction bases outside the gene matches: 5. The CDR3 sequence is 13 residues long. Libraries were prepared by immunoSEQ multiplex PCR; TCRdb keeps only in-frame clonotypes and omits some of them. The repertoire holds about 76,000 clones, with approximately 90% as singletons. This TCR was recovered from a human donor in a cohort sampled during active COVID-19. Sample: peripheral blood. The V gene is TRBV29-1, the J gene TRBJ2-2; 10 bases align to TRBD1. The CDR3 loop is CSASDRGAGELFF. CDR3 in DNA: TGCAGCGCCTCGGACAGGGGGGCCGGGGAGCTGTTTTTT.